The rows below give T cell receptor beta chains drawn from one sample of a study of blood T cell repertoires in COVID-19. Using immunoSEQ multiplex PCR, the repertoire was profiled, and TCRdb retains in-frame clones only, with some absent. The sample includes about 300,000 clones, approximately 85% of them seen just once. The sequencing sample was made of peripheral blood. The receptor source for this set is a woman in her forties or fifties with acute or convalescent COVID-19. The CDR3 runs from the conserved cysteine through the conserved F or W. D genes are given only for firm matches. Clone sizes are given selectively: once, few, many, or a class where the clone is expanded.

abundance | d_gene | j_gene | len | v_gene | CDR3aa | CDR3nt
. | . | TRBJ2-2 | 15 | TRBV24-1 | CATSGPGGQSGELFF | TGTGCCACCAGTGGCCCTGGTGGTCAGTCCGGGGAGCTGTTTTTT
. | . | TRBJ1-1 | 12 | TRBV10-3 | CAISEYGQEAFF | TGTGCCATCAGTGAGTACGGACAGGAAGCTTTCTTT
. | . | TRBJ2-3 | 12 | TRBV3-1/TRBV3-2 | CASSQRTDTQYF | TGTGCCAGCAGCCAGAGGACAGATACGCAGTATTTT
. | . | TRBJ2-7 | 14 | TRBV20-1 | CSAGEPSRSYEQYF | TGCAGTGCTGGTGAACCTAGCCGTTCCTACGAGCAGTACTTC
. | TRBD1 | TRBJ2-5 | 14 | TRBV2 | CASSRQGAFETQYF | TGTGCCAGCAGTCGCCAGGGGGCTTTTGAGACCCAGTACTTC
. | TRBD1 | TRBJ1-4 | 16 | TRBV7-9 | CASSSPPSDRGGKLFF | TGTGCCAGCAGCTCCCCGCCTTCGGACAGGGGTGGAAAACTGTTTTTT
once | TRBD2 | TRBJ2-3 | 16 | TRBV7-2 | CASSSTSGRRSDTQYF | TGTGCCAGCAGCTCTACTAGCGGGAGAAGATCAGATACGCAGTATTTT
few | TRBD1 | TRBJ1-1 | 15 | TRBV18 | CASSPETGGFTEAFF | TGTGCCAGCTCACCTGAAACAGGGGGCTTTACTGAAGCTTTCTTT
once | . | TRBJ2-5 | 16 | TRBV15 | CATSHGQTSFQETQYF | TGTGCCACCAGCCATGGGCAGACGAGCTTCCAAGAGACCCAGTACTTC
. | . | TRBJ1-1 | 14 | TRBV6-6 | CASTFETGITEAFF | TGTGCCAGCACTTTCGAAACAGGGATCACTGAAGCTTTCTTT
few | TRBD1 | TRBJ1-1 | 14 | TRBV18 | CASSPGTANTEAFF | TGTGCCAGCTCCCCAGGGACAGCTAACACTGAAGCTTTCTTT
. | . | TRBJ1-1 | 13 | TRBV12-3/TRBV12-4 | CASTEELNTEAFF | TGTGCCAGCACTGAAGAGTTGAACACTGAAGCTTTCTTT
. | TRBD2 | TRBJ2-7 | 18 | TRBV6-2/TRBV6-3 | CANSYSRLPLAGFDEQYF | TGTGCCAACAGTTACTCGAGGCTCCCACTAGCGGGGTTCGACGAGCAGTACTTC
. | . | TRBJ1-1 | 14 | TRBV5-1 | CASSLESGITEAFF | TGCGCCAGCAGCTTGGAATCGGGTATTACTGAAGCTTTCTTT
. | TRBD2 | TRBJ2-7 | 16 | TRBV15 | CATSRAMGLAHYEQYF | TGTGCCACCAGCAGAGCAATGGGACTAGCCCATTACGAGCAGTACTTC
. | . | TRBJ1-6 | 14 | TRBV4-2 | CASSQRQGNSPLHF | TGTGCCAGCAGCCAGCGGCAGGGTAATTCACCCCTCCACTTT
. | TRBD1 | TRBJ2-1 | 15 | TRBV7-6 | CASSLMTGEVDEQFF | TGTGCCAGCAGCTTAATGACAGGGGAGGTCGATGAGCAGTTCTTC
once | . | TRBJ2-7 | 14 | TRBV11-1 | CASSLALYSYEQYF | TGTGCCAGCAGCTTAGCGCTCTACTCCTACGAGCAGTACTTC
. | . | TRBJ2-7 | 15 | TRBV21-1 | CASSKEPPLSYEQYF | TGTGCCAGCAGCAAAGAGCCCCCGCTCTCCTACGAGCAGTACTTC
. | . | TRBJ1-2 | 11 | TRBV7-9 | CASSNPGGYTF | TGTGCCAGCAGCAATCCCGGTGGCTACACCTTC
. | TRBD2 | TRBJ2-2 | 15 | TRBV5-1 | CASSILAGATGELFF | TGCGCCAGCAGCATATTAGCGGGAGCCACCGGGGAGCTGTTTTTT
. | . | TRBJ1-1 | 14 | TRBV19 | CASGGSYGNTEAFF | TGTGCCAGTGGGGGGAGCTACGGGAACACTGAAGCTTTCTTT
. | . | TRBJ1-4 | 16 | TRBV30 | CAWKPTRASWVEKLFF | TGTGCCTGGAAGCCCACGAGGGCAAGCTGGGTGGAAAAACTGTTTTTT
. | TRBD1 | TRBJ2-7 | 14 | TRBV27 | CASSPRQGSLEQYF | TGTGCCAGCAGTCCCAGACAGGGATCCCTTGAGCAGTACTTC
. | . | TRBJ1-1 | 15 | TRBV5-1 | CASSLAPTMNTEAFF | TGCGCCAGCAGCTTGGCCCCGACAATGAACACTGAAGCTTTCTTT
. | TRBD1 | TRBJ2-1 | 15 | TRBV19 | CASSIRDRVFNEQFF | TGTGCCAGTAGTATCAGGGACAGGGTCTTCAATGAGCAGTTCTTC
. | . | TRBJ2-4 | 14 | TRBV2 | CASSGTSKGDIQYF | TGTGCCAGCAGTGGGACATCGAAAGGGGACATTCAGTACTTC
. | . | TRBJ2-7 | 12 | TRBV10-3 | CAISAQGAEQYF | TGTGCCATCAGTGCACAGGGCGCCGAGCAGTACTTC
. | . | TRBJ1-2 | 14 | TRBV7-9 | CASSVEAGWYGYTF | TGTGCCAGCAGCGTCGAAGCAGGGTGGTATGGCTACACCTTC
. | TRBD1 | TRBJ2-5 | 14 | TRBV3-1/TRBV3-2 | CASSPSGQQETQYF | TGTGCCAGCAGCCCGTCGGGACAGCAAGAGACCCAGTACTTC
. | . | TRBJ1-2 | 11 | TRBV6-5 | CASSPGDGYTF | TGTGCCAGCAGCCCGGGGGATGGCTACACCTTC
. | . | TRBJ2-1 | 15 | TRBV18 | CASSPAASSYNEQFF | TGTGCCAGCTCCCCCGCCGCGAGCTCCTACAATGAGCAGTTCTTC
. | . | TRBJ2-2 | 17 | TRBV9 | CASSLPRTRKNTGELFF | TGTGCCAGCAGCTTACCTCGGACACGAAAAAACACCGGGGAGCTGTTTTTT
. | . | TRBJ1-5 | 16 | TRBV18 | CASSPRGQGGNQPQHF | TGTGCCAGCTCACCACGGGGGCAGGGTGGCAATCAGCCCCAGCATTTT
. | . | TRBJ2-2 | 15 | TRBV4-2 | CASSPREKNTGELFF | TGTGCCAGCAGCCCCCGGGAGAAGAACACCGGGGAGCTGTTTTTT
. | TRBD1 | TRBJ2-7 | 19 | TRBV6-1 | CASSEVFGTGTGSSYEQYF | TGTGCCAGCAGTGAAGTTTTTGGGACCGGGACAGGGAGCTCCTACGAGCAGTACTTC
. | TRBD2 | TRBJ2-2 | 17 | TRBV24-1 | CATSDPGTSGKYGELFF | TGTGCCACCAGTGACCCTGGGACTAGCGGGAAATACGGGGAGCTGTTTTTT
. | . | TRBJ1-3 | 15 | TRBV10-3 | CAISDPGLSGNTIYF | TGTGCCATCAGTGACCCAGGGCTATCTGGAAACACCATATATTTT
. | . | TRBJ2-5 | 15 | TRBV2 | CASVPSGVGQETQYF | TGTGCCAGCGTACCCTCGGGGGTAGGCCAAGAGACCCAGTACTTC
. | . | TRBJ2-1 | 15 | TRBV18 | CASSPRELGYNEQFF | TGTGCCAGCTCACCACGGGAGTTGGGATACAATGAGCAGTTCTTC
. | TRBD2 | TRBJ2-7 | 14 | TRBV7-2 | CASSLAAGPTKQYF | TGTGCCAGCAGTCTAGCGGCAGGCCCTACGAAACAGTACTTC
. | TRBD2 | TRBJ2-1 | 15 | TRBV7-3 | CASSLMLAGGNEQFF | TGTGCCAGCAGCTTAATGCTAGCGGGAGGCAATGAGCAGTTCTTC
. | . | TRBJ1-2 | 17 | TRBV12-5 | CASGPFSLAVLPSGYTF | TGTGCTAGTGGTCCCTTTTCCTTGGCCGTGCTCCCCTCCGGCTACACCTTC
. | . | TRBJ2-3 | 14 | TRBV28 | CASSPVPHTDTQYF | TGTGCCAGCAGCCCAGTCCCCCACACAGATACGCAGTATTTT
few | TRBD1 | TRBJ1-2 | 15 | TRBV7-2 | CASSPSPDRVYGYTF | TGTGCCAGCAGCCCCAGTCCGGACAGGGTTTATGGCTACACCTTC
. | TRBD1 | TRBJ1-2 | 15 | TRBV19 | CASSFRTGVESGYTF | TGTGCCAGTAGTTTCCGGACAGGGGTCGAGAGTGGCTACACCTTC
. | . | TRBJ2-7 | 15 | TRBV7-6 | CASSQGSSQDYEQYF | TGTGCCAGCAGCCAGGGGTCTTCCCAAGACTACGAGCAGTACTTC
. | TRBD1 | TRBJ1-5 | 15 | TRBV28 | CASSYRGYSNQPQHF | TGTGCCAGCAGTTACAGGGGGTATAGCAATCAGCCCCAGCATTTT
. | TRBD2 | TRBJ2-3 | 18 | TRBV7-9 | CASSLGRVAGASTDTQYF | TGTGCCAGCAGCTTAGGGCGTGTAGCGGGAGCTAGCACAGATACGCAGTATTTT
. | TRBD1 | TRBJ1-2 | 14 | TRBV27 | CASSYAAGGLGYTF | TGTGCCAGCAGTTACGCGGCAGGGGGCCTGGGCTACACCTTC
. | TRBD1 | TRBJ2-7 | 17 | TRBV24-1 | CATSDLKPGTGFHEQYF | TGTGCCACCAGTGACTTAAAACCCGGGACAGGCTTCCACGAGCAGTACTTC
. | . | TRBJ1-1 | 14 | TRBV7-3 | CASSLMVDTTEAFF | TGTGCCAGCAGCTTAATGGTCGACACCACTGAAGCTTTCTTT
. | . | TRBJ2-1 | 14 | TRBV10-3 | CAIRAGGVNNEQFF | TGTGCCATCAGGGCTGGAGGGGTAAACAATGAGCAGTTCTTC